This T cell receptor (beta chain) was identified during a study of blood T cell repertoires in COVID-19. The repertoire was sequenced with immunoSEQ multiplex PCR; TCRdb's copy has only in-frame clones and lacks some. Of 110,000 to 150,000 clones listed, around 91% are singletons. The germline CDR1 and CDR2 sequences are MNHEY and SVGAGI. The trim removed 8 bases at V and 7 bases at J, leaving 5 bases unmatched. The CDR3 runs to 12 residues. The gene calls are TRBV6-5 and TRBJ2-3, with 8 nucleotides matching TRBD1. The sequencing sample was made of peripheral blood. This clonotype originated in a woman aged 55-69 years with active COVID-19. The CDR3 reads CASGQGSHTQYF. Here the CDR3 DNA reads TGTGCCAGCGGACAGGGCAGCCATACGCAGTATTTT.